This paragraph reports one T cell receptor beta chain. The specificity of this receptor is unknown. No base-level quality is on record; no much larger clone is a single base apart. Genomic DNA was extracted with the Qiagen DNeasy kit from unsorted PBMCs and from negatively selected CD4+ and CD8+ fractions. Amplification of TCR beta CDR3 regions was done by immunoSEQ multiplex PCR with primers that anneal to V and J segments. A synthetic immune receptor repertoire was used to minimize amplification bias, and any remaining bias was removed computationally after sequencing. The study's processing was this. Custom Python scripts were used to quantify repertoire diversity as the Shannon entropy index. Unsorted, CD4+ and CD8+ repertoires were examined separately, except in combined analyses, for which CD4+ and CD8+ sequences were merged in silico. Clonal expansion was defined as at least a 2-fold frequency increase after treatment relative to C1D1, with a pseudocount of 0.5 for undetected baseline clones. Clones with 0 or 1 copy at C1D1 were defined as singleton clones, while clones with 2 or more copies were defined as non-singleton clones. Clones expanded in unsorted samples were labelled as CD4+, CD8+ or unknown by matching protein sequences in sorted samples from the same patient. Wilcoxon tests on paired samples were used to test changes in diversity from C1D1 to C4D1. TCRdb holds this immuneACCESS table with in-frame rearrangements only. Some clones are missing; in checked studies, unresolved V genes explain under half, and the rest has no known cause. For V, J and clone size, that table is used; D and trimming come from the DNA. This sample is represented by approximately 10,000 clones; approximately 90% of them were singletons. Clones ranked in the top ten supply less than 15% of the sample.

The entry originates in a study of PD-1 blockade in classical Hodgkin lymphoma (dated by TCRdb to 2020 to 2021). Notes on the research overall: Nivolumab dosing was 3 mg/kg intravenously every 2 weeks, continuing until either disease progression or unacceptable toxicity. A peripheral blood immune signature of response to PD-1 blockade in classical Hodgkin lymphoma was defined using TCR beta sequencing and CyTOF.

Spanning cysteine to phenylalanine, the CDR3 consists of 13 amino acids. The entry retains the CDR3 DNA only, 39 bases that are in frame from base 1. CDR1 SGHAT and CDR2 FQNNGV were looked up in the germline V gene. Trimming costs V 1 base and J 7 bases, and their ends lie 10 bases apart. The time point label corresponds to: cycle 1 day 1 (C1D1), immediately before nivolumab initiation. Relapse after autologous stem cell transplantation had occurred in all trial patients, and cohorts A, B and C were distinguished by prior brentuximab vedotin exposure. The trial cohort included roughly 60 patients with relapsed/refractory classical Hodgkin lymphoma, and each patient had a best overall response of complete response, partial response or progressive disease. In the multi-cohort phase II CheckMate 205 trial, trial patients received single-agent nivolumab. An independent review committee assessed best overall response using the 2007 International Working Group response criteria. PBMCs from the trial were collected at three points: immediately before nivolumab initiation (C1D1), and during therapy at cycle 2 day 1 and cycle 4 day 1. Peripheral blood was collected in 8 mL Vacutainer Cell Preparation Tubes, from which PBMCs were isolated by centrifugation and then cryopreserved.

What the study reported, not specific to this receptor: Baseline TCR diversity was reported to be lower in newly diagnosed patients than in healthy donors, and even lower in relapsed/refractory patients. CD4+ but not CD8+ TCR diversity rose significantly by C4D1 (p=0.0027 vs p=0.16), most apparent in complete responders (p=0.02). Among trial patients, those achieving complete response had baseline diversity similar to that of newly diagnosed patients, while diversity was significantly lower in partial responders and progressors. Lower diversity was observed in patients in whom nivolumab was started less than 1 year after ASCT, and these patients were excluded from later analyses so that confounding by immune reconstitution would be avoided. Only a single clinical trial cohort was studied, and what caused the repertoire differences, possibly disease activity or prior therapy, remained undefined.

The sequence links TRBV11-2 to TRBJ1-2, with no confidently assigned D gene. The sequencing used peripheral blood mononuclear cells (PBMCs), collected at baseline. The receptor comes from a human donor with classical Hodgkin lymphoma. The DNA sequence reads TGTGCCAGCAGCTTAGTCTTGGAGGCTGGCTACACCTTC. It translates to CASSLVLEAGYTF.